The clone carrying this T cell receptor beta chain was picked up a small number of times. No antigen is known for it. Losses at the gene ends were 4 bases for V and 8 bases for J; bases not matched to a gene: 11. This CDR3 region has 17 residues. This specimen belongs to a study of early T cells in non-severe SARS-CoV-2 infection. The TCR library protocol attached unique molecular identifiers to the individual cDNA molecules. MiXCR, applied by TCRdb to the 5' RACE reads, yields one record per CDR3 protein. The sample contains 70,000 to 95,000 distinct CDR3 sequences, roughly 15% of which appear only once. Study findings and constraints: The study's VDJdb matching favored anti-spike CD8 responses and missed private and CD4 specificities.

The sequence came from an adult who was a healthcare worker with PCR-confirmed SARS-CoV-2 infection or an uninfected control (not recorded which). The chain uses TRBV12-3 or TRBV12-4 and TRBJ2-1, with 13 positions matching TRBD2. Sample: whole blood. CDR3 protein: CASSSPRTSGGGDEQFF. Written as DNA, the CDR3 is TGTGCCAGCAGTTCTCCCCGGACTAGCGGGGGCGGTGATGAGCAGTTCTTC.